Presented here are 20 T cell receptor beta chains from one specimen sequenced in a study of OX40 agonist ivuxolimab in advanced cancers. Profiling relied on immunoSEQ multiplex PCR, and the TCRdb table lists in-frame clones only, not all of them. Of under 100,000 clones in the sample, just under 95% were seen once. The input for sequencing was CD4+ or CD8+ T cells sorted from blood, taken in a trial of the OX40 agonist ivuxolimab. The receptors originated from an adult with an advanced solid tumor such as melanoma, head and neck, liver or kidney cancer.

The chain employs TRBV7-3 and TRBJ1-4; 7 bases align to TRBD1. The CDR3 loop spans 15 amino acids. The trim removed 3 bases at V and 8 bases at J, leaving 9 bases unmatched. Germline V gene lookup returns CDR1 SGHTA and CDR2 FQGTGA. The CDR3 coding sequence is TGTGCCAGCAGCTTTATCGGGACAGTCGGCGAAAAACTGTTTTTT. Encoded protein: CASSFIGTVGEKLFF.

The chain combines TRBV7-9 with TRBJ2-1, with 9 bases lining up with TRBD1. Unmatched junction bases numbered 7, after V lost 5 bases and J lost 5 bases. Germline V gene data show CDR1 as SEHNR and CDR2 as FQNEAQ (reference sequence). The length of the CDR3 is 15 residues. The CDR3 sequence: CASSDPGQGDNEQFF. In DNA, the CDR3 is TGTGCCAGCAGCGACCCGGGACAGGGTGACAATGAGCAGTTCTTC.

This sequence joins TRBV30 and TRBJ2-7, with D uncertain. V shed 2 bases and J shed 3 bases, with 8 bases lying between them. Germline lookup yields CDR1 GTSNPN and CDR2 SVGIG (reference sequence). The CDR3 length is 12 residues. The CDR3 nucleotides are TGTGCCTGGAGTACGCCTTACTACGAGCAGTACTTC. Encoded protein: CAWSTPYYEQYF.

The chain joins TRBV6-5 to TRBJ1-3; D is ambiguous. CDR3 length equals 14 residues. Trimming removed 0 bases at V and 4 bases at J, with 7 bases between. Germline V gene lookup returns CDR1 MNHEY and CDR2 SVGAGI. CDR3: CASSYSRVGNTIYF. In DNA, the CDR3 is TGTGCCAGCAGTTACTCGCGGGTCGGAAACACCATATATTTT.

The chain recombines TRBV4-1 with TRBJ2-7; the D gene is possibly TRBD1 (6 bases). The CDR3 is made up of 15 amino acids. Looked up from germline, CDR1 is MGHRA and CDR2 is YSYEKL. V lost 4 bases to trimming and J lost 2 bases, with 15 bases between them. The CDR3 DNA reads as TGCGCCAGCAGCCTTTTGTCAGGGGCGACCTACGAGCAGTACTTC. Its protein product is CASSLLSGATYEQYF.

The CDR3 region has the DNA TGTGCCAGTAGTTTTCAGGGGGAGGATACGCAGTATTTT. This gives the protein CASSFQGEDTQYF. This chain links TRBV19 with TRBJ2-3; 7 positions match TRBD1. The CDR3 is made up of 13 amino acids. The ends lost 5 bases at V and 6 bases at J; junction bases unmatched: 5. In germline, CDR1 is LNHDA, CDR2 SQIVND (reference sequence).

V is TRBV14 and J is TRBJ1-1; tentative D call: TRBD1 (6 bases). V lost 0 bases and J 5 bases, leaving 10 bases between the germline ends. Germline V CDR1 and CDR2: SGHDN, FVKESK. The CDR3 is 14 amino acids. CDR3 in amino acids: CASSQDRGNTEAFF. For the CDR3, the DNA is TGTGCCAGCAGCCAAGACAGGGGAAATACTGAAGCTTTCTTT.

CDR3 in DNA: TGTGCCAGCAGGGACAATCGCTACGAGCAGTACTTC. Its translation: CASRDNRYEQYF. This chain joins TRBV6-6 and TRBJ2-7, with D possibly TRBD1 on 5 matching bases. The V end lost 6 bases, the J end lost 3 bases, and 9 bases lay between the germline ends. The germline gives CDR1 MNHNY, CDR2 SVGAGI (reference sequence). CDR3 size: 12 residues.

The V and J genes are TRBV30 and TRBJ1-2, with unresolved D. Looked up from germline, CDR1 is GTSNPN and CDR2 is SVGIG (reference sequence). The CDR3 loop spans 12 amino acids. V was shortened by 1 base and J by 2 bases, with 5 bases between the two germline ends. CDR3 in DNA: TGTGCCTGGAGTGGGCAGAACTATGGCTACACCTTC. Protein sequence: CAWSGQNYGYTF.

The chain links TRBV19 to TRBJ2-7, with 7 bases identical to TRBD1. The CDR3 loop spans 16 amino acids. V gave up 6 bases and J gave up 6 bases; unmatched junction bases: 17. Germline CDR1 and CDR2: LNHDA and SQIVND (reference sequence). CDR3 in amino acids: CASSFTGTVAFREQYF. For the CDR3, the DNA is TGTGCCAGTAGCTTCACCGGGACAGTCGCATTCCGCGAGCAGTACTTC.

The chain joins TRBV10-1 to TRBJ2-2; D ambiguous. Trimming took 0 bases from V and 0 from J, leaving 8 bases between them. The CDR3 runs 16 residues. Germline CDR1 is WNHNN and CDR2 is SYGVQD (reference sequence). The CDR3 bases are TGCGCCAGCAGTGAGTCGGGCAGGACGAACACCGGGGAGCTGTTTTTT. Translation: CASSESGRTNTGELFF.

This rearrangement joins TRBV27 to TRBJ2-1; D perhaps matches TRBD1 (5 bases). V was pared by 6 bases and J by 2 bases, with 14 bases between. This CDR3 has 15 amino acids. Per the germline V gene, CDR1 is MNHEY and CDR2 is SMNVEV (reference sequence). The CDR3 DNA reads TGTGCCAGCAGCCATGGGGCGGTCCCCTACAATGAGCAGTTCTTC. Residues: CASSHGAVPYNEQFF.

The chain employs TRBV6-4 and TRBJ2-3, with 7 bases identical to TRBD2. The germline CDR1 and CDR2 sequences are MRHNA and SNTAGT. The CDR3 contains 14 residues. The V segment lost 2 bases and the J segment 4 bases; nucleotides outside the gene matches: 3. In DNA, the CDR3 is TGTGCCAGCAGTGACCCTGCGGGGGCAGATACGCAGTATTTT. The encoded protein is CASSDPAGADTQYF.

The rearrangement links TRBV5-6 to TRBJ1-2; D is unclear. Between the trimmed V and J ends, which lost 2 bases and 5 bases, there was a span of 19 bases. The CDR3 is 16 residues long. Per germline, CDR1 SGHDT and CDR2 YYEEEE. The CDR3 DNA reads TGTGCCAGCAGCTTAACCGGGGTATCTTGGGAGTATGGCTACACCTTC. Its translation is CASSLTGVSWEYGYTF.

V usage is TRBV19 and J usage is TRBJ1-2; a weak D match, TRBD1 (5 bases). Trimming stripped 5 bases from V and 8 bases from J, with 18 bases between. This CDR3 has 14 residues. In germline, CDR1 is LNHDA, CDR2 SQIVND (reference sequence). As DNA, the CDR3 is TGTGCCAGTAGTCCTGGGCCGGCAGGGTACGGCTACACCTTC. Its translation: CASSPGPAGYGYTF.

This chain connects TRBV7-9 to TRBJ1-2; 10 bases align to TRBD1. Germline trimming cut 5 bases from V and 5 bases from J; bases unmatched to any gene: 8. From germline, CDR1 is SEHNR and CDR2 FQNEAQ (reference sequence). This CDR3 is built from 15 residues. CDR3: CASSPGTGARYGYTF. The CDR3 region has the DNA TGTGCCAGCAGCCCCGGGACAGGGGCACGGTATGGCTACACCTTC.

The V gene is TRBV9, the J gene TRBJ2-7; D might be TRBD1 or TRBD2, each matching 5 bases. Trimming cost V 4 bases and J 3 bases, with 8 bases left between them. Germline CDR1 SGDLS, CDR2 YYNGEE. The CDR3 loop spans 12 amino acids. CDR3 amino acids: CASSRDGYEQYF. The CDR3 nucleotides read TGTGCCAGCAGCCGGGACGGCTACGAGCAGTACTTC.

This chain joins TRBV7-9 and TRBJ1-1; 8 positions agree with TRBD1. Germline-derived CDR1 and CDR2 are SEHNR and FQNEAQ (reference sequence). The junction had 7 bases not matched to a gene; V was cut back by 6 bases and J by 4 bases. This CDR3 spans 14 amino acids. The CDR3 here is CASSSATGGTEAFF. CDR3 bases: TGTGCCAGCAGTTCGGCAACAGGGGGCACTGAAGCTTTCTTT.

A single count supports this clone. The chain combines TRBV6-5 with TRBJ1-2; the D gene is possibly TRBD1 (5 bases). From germline, CDR1 is MNHEY and CDR2 SVGAGI. Trimming removed 8 bases from V and 3 bases from J, with 19 bases in between. There are 15 residues in the CDR3. CDR3: CASQFDQGFYYGYTF. The CDR3 bases are TGTGCCAGCCAGTTCGATCAGGGATTTTACTATGGCTACACCTTC.

In DNA form, the CDR3 reads TGTGCCAGCAGCCGGCCGGGGTCAAGGGACTATGGCTACACCTTC. Encoded protein: CASSRPGSRDYGYTF. The rearrangement uses TRBV5-5 and TRBJ1-2, with D unresolved. V lost 4 bases to trimming and J lost 3 bases, with 16 bases between them. CDR1 and CDR2 from the germline V gene are SGHKS and YYEKEE (reference sequence). This CDR3 contains 15 residues.